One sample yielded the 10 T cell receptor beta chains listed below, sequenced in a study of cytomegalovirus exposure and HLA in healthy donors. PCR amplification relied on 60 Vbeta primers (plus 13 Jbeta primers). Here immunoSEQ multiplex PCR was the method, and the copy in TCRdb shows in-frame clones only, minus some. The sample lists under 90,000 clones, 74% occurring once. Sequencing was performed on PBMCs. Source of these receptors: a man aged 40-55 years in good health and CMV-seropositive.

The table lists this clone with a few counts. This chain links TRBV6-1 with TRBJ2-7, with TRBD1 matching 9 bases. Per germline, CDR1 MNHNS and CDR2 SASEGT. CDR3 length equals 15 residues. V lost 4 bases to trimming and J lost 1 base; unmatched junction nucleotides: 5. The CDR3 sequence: CASSGGGTGSYEQYF. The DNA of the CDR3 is TGTGCCAGCAGTGGGGGAGGGACAGGGTCCTACGAGCAGTACTTC.

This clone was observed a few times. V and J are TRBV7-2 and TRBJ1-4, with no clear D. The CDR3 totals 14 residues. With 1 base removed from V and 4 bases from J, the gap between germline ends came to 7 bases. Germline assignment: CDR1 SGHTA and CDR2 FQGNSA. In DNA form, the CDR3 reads TGTGCCAGCAGCTTAGGAGGGCTTAATGAAAAACTGTTTTTT. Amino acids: CASSLGGLNEKLFF.

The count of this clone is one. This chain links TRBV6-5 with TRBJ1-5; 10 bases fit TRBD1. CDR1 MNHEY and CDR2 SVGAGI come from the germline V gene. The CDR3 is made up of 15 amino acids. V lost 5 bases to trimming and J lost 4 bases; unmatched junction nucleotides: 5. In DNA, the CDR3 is TGTGCCAGCAGTCGGGACAGGGGAGGAAATCAGCCCCAGCATTTT. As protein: CASSRDRGGNQPQHF.

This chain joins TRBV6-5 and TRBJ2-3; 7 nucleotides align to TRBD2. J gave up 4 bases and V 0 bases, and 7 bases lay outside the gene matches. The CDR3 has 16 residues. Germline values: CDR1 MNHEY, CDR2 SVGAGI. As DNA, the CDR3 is TGTGCCAGCAGTTACTCGAGCGGGGTCCGGCCAGATACGCAGTATTTT. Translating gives CASSYSSGVRPDTQYF.

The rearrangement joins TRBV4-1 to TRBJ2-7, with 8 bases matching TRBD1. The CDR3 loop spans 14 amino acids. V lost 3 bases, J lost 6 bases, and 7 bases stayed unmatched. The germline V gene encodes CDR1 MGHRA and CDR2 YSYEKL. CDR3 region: CASSHPGQGGEQYF. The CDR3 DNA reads TGCGCCAGCAGCCACCCCGGACAGGGTGGCGAGCAGTACTTC.

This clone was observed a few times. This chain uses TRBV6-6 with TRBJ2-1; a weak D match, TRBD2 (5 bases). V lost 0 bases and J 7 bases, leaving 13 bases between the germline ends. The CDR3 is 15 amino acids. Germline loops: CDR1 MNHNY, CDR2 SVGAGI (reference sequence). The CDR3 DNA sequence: TGTGCCAGCAGTTACTCGAGTGGACTGGCAAATGAGCAGTTCTTC. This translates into CASSYSSGLANEQFF.

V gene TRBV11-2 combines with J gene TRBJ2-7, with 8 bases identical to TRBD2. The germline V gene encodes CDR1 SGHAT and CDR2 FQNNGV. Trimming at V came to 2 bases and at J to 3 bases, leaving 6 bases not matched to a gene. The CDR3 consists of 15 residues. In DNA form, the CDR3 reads TGTGCCAGCAGCTTACTGGCGGGGGGAGACTACGAGCAGTACTTC. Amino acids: CASSLLAGGDYEQYF.

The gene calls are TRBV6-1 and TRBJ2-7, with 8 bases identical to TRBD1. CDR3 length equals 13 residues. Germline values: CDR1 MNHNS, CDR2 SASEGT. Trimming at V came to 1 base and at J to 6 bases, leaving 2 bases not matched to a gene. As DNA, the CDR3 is TGTGCCAGCAGTGAAGTAGACAGGGGCGAGCAGTACTTC. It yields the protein CASSEVDRGEQYF.

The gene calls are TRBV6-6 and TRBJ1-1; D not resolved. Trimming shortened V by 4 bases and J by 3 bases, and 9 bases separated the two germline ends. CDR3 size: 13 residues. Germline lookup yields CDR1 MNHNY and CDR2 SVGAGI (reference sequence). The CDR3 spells CASSSLEDTEAFF. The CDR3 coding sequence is TGTGCCAGCAGTTCCTTGGAGGACACTGAAGCTTTCTTT.

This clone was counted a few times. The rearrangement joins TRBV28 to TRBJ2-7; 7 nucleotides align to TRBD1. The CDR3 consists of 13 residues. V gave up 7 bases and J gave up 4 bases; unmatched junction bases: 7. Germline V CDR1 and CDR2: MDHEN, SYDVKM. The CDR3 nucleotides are TGTGCCAGCACTGATACAGGGGTTTACGAGCAGTACTTC. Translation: CASTDTGVYEQYF.